This record covers a single T cell receptor (beta chain). No antigen is known for it. The data stem from a study of T cell responses to AZD1222 COVID-19 vaccine. Overall study findings and caveats: An increase in Spike-specific TCR breadth and depth was observed after two AZD1222 doses. Baseline seropositivity characterized only a handful of AZD1222 recipients. Most donors were white British, females outnumbered males, and clonal diversity was possibly underestimated.

With 1 base removed from V and 8 bases from J, the gap between germline ends came to 5 bases. The CDR3 runs 11 residues. Only in-frame clones appear in the TCRdb table, and some are missing; sequencing was by immunoSEQ multiplex PCR. Of roughly 80,000 clones in the sample, around 90% were seen once. This TCR came from an adult in good health. Sample: peripheral blood, taken on day 0 of AZD1222 vaccination. The V gene is TRBV12-3 or TRBV12-4, the J gene TRBJ1-2; D not certain. DNA for the CDR3: TGTGCCAGCAGTTTAGTAGGAGGCTACACCTTC. Its protein product is CASSLVGGYTF.